These T cell receptor beta chains were read from a single sample in a study of Graves' ophthalmopathy and Graves' hyperthyroidism. TCRdb redid the calling of the multiplex PCR reads with MiXCR, one entry per CDR3 protein. The table lists 450,000 to 600,000 distinct CDR3 sequences, 35% to 40% of them singletons. The sequencing sample was made of peripheral blood or thyroid tissue (not recorded which). The source is an adult man with Graves' hyperthyroidism. Both conserved end residues are part of each CDR3. D genes are given only for firm matches. Not all rows give a size; the values are once, few, many and, for expanded clones, a class.

abundance	v_gene	j_gene	d_gene	CDR3aa	CDR3nt
many	TRBV19	TRBJ2-2	NA	CASVDTGTGNTGELFF	TGTGCCAGTGTCGATACCGGGACGGGAAACACCGGGGAGCTGTTTTTT
few	TRBV12-3/TRBV12-4	TRBJ1-1	NA	CASVLGPGAPEAFF	TGTGCCAGCGTCCTGGGCCCGGGGGCACCCGAAGCTTTCTTT
NA	TRBV10-3	TRBJ1-2	NA	CAISERIGGVGNTF	TGTGCCATCAGTGAGCGGATAGGAGGAGTTGGAAACACCTTC
many	TRBV29-1	TRBJ2-5	TRBD1	CSVLGGFGETQYF	TGCAGCGTACTAGGGGGCTTCGGGGAGACCCAGTACTTC
few	TRBV5-6	TRBJ2-2	TRBD2	CASSLNAGANTGELFF	TGTGCCAGCAGCTTGAACGCGGGAGCGAACACCGGGGAGCTGTTTTTT
many	TRBV20-1	TRBJ1-1	NA	CSARAQGGVNTEAFF	TGCAGTGCTAGAGCCCAGGGAGGGGTGAACACTGAAGCTTTCTTT
NA	TRBV2	TRBJ2-4	TRBD1	CASDRDRDKNIQYF	TGTGCCAGCGACCGGGACAGGGATAAAAACATTCAGTACTTC
few	TRBV7-2	TRBJ2-7	TRBD2	CASSSPSSGLAGKQYF	TGTGCCAGCAGCTCCCCATCATCTGGACTAGCTGGTAAGCAGTACTTC
few	TRBV28	TRBJ1-4	NA	CASIEEGISEKLFF	TGTGCCAGCATAGAGGAGGGGATCAGCGAAAAACTGTTTTTT
few	TRBV20-1	TRBJ2-5	NA	CSARDLVVETQYF	TGCAGTGCTAGAGATCTGGTTGTGGAGACCCAGTACTTC
NA	TRBV6-6	TRBJ1-5	NA	CASRRTSGTGGGRGQPQHF	TGTGCCAGCAGGAGGACTAGCGGGACGGGTGGGGGGCGAGGTCAGCCCCAGCATTTT
once	TRBV2	TRBJ2-1	TRBD1	CASEPTGGGEQFF	TGTGCCAGCGAGCCAACAGGGGGTGGTGAGCAGTTCTTC
many	TRBV4-2	TRBJ2-5	NA	CASSQQGGWETQYF	TGTGCCAGCAGCCAACAGGGCGGTTGGGAGACCCAGTACTTC
many	TRBV6-5	TRBJ1-5	NA	CASSRTGYSNQPQHF	TGTGCCAGCAGCAGAACAGGGTATAGCAATCAGCCCCAGCATTTT
many	TRBV24-1	TRBJ1-1	TRBD1	CATSDSDRDAEAFF	TGTGCCACCAGTGATTCGGACAGGGACGCTGAAGCTTTCTTT
NA	TRBV9	TRBJ2-2	NA	CASSSPRRNTGELFF	TGTGCCAGCAGCTCTCCAAGGAGAAACACCGGGGAGCTGTTTTTT
many	TRBV6-1	TRBJ2-7	TRBD1	CASSGAGTGSYEQYF	TGTGCCAGCAGTGGAGCCGGGACAGGGTCGTACGAGCAGTACTTC
few	TRBV18	TRBJ2-7	TRBD1	CASSPTPGQDVREQYF	TGTGCCAGCTCACCAACACCGGGACAGGACGTTAGGGAGCAGTACTTC
many	TRBV12-3/TRBV12-4	TRBJ2-7	NA	CASSGGIGIYEQYF	TGTGCCAGCAGCGGGGGCATTGGTATCTACGAGCAGTACTTC
NA	TRBV19	TRBJ2-6	TRBD1	CASSEPTGAGANVLTF	TGTGCCAGTAGTGAACCAACAGGGGCTGGGGCCAACGTCCTGACTTTC
few	TRBV9	TRBJ2-3	TRBD1	CASSGGTATDTQYF	TGTGCCAGCAGCGGGGGGACAGCTACAGATACGCAGTATTTT
NA	TRBV7-3	TRBJ1-2	TRBD1	CASSFPRGWDRGWDGYTF	TGTGCCAGCAGCTTCCCCCGGGGGTGGGACAGGGGCTGGGATGGCTACACCTTC
once	TRBV29-1	TRBJ1-2	NA	CSGDRLYYGYTF	TGCAGCGGCGACAGGTTGTACTATGGCTACACCTTC
NA	TRBV29-1	TRBJ2-2	TRBD2	CSVASGGGSGELFF	TGCAGCGTCGCTAGCGGGGGGGGCTCCGGGGAGCTGTTTTTT
once	TRBV7-9	TRBJ2-2	NA	CASSLGHGTTGELFF	TGTGCCAGCAGCTTAGGTCATGGGACCACCGGGGAGCTGTTTTTT
NA	TRBV20-1	TRBJ2-7	TRBD2	CSARDPSSGGAGEQYF	TGCAGTGCTAGAGATCCGTCTAGCGGGGGGGCCGGCGAGCAGTACTTC
NA	TRBV20-1	TRBJ1-5	NA	CSARDGVASQETQHF	TGCAGTGCTAGAGATGGGGTAGCTAGCCAAGAGACCCAGCATTTT
NA	TRBV10-3	TRBJ2-5	TRBD2	CAISVTSAQQTQYF	TGTGCCATCAGCGTCACTAGCGCCCAACAGACCCAGTACTTC
NA	TRBV10-2	TRBJ2-6	TRBD1	CATQQGAKGANVLTF	TGCGCCACCCAACAGGGGGCGAAAGGAGCCAACGTCCTGACTTTC
NA	TRBV10-3	TRBJ2-2	TRBD1	CAIRIGQGHTGELFF	TGTGCCATCAGGATCGGACAGGGTCACACCGGGGAGCTGTTTTTT
few	TRBV28	TRBJ1-5	TRBD1	CASRTGGWGQPQHF	TGTGCCAGCAGGACAGGGGGTTGGGGTCAGCCCCAGCATTTT
NA	TRBV10-2	TRBJ1-1	NA	CASSEHKVFGNTEAFF	TGCGCCAGCAGTGAGCATAAGGTTTTCGGGAACACTGAAGCTTTCTTT
NA	TRBV29-1	TRBJ1-6	TRBD1	CSVAGTGARSPLHF	TGCAGCGTTGCCGGGACAGGGGCTAGGTCACCCCTCCACTTT
NA	TRBV2	TRBJ2-7	TRBD2	CASSEQGLAGGYEQYF	TGTGCCAGCAGTGAACAGGGACTAGCGGGGGGCTACGAGCAGTACTTC
many	TRBV2	TRBJ2-7	TRBD1	CASTDRQGVNEQYF	TGTGCCAGCACGGATCGACAGGGGGTGAACGAGCAGTACTTC
many	TRBV29-1	TRBJ1-4	TRBD1	CSVEDLVDRVFF	TGCAGCGTTGAAGATCTCGTGGACAGGGTGTTTTTT
many	TRBV12-3/TRBV12-4	TRBJ2-5	NA	CASSVIQGTETQYF	TGTGCCAGCAGTGTGATCCAGGGCACGGAGACCCAGTACTTC
NA	TRBV20-1	TRBJ2-1	NA	CSAARVPKWNEQFF	TGCAGTGCGGCCCGGGTCCCCAAGTGGAATGAGCAGTTCTTC
many	TRBV19	TRBJ2-2	NA	CASSIRTAANTGELFF	TGTGCCAGTAGTATCCGGACGGCCGCGAACACCGGGGAGCTGTTTTTT
many	TRBV20-1	TRBJ1-1	NA	CSAREGVRHSNTEAFF	TGCAGTGCTAGAGAGGGCGTGCGGCATTCGAACACTGAAGCTTTCTTT
few	TRBV5-1	TRBJ2-7	TRBD1	CASSPQGAGGEQYF	TGCGCCAGCAGCCCTCAGGGGGCTGGTGGCGAGCAGTACTTC
NA	TRBV29-1	TRBJ2-7	TRBD2	CSVEGTSGISSSYEQYF	TGCAGCGTCGAGGGGACTAGCGGGATCTCAAGCTCCTACGAGCAGTACTTC
NA	TRBV7-9	TRBJ1-1	NA	CASSRQDTEAFF	TGTGCCAGCAGCCGTCAGGACACTGAAGCTTTCTTT
once	TRBV5-1	TRBJ2-5	NA	CASRPTGRGETQYF	TGCGCCAGCAGACCGACAGGGAGGGGAGAGACCCAGTACTTC
few	TRBV19	TRBJ2-5	TRBD2	CASSDLAAGGETQYF	TGTGCCAGCTCTGATCTAGCAGCGGGGGGAGAGACCCAGTACTTC
many	TRBV5-1	TRBJ2-5	TRBD1	CASSSQGAGETQYF	TGCGCCAGCAGCTCCCAGGGGGCCGGGGAGACCCAGTACTTC
many	TRBV29-1	TRBJ1-5	TRBD1	CSVGTGVDQPQHF	TGCAGCGTTGGAACAGGGGTCGATCAGCCCCAGCATTTT
once	TRBV15	TRBJ1-4	TRBD1	CATSKSGAGDSFNEKLFF	TGTGCCACCAGCAAGTCCGGGGCGGGGGACAGCTTTAATGAAAAACTGTTTTTT
many	TRBV29-1	TRBJ2-5	NA	CSVGEGGAGIETQYF	TGCAGCGTTGGGGAAGGGGGAGCGGGAATCGAGACCCAGTACTTC
few	TRBV20-1	TRBJ2-1	NA	CSAREGTEQFF	TGCAGTGCTAGAGAAGGGACAGAGCAGTTCTTC
many	TRBV2	TRBJ1-2	TRBD1	CASSEELGDRSYGYTF	TGTGCCAGCAGTGAAGAGCTAGGGGACAGAAGCTATGGCTACACCTTC
many	TRBV7-3	TRBJ2-5	NA	CASSFAGETQYF	TGTGCCAGCAGCTTCGCAGGAGAGACCCAGTACTTC
many	TRBV7-8	TRBJ2-7	NA	CASSSERLSSYEQYF	TGTGCCAGCAGCTCCGAAAGACTAAGCTCCTACGAGCAGTACTTC
NA	TRBV24-1	TRBJ2-2	TRBD1	CATSNLSGTGNTGELFF	TGTGCCACCAGTAACCTTTCCGGGACAGGCAACACCGGGGAGCTGTTTTTT
many	TRBV5-4	TRBJ1-1	TRBD1	CASSLGLGTGKRTEAFF	TGTGCCAGCAGCTTGGGATTGGGGACAGGGAAGAGGACTGAAGCTTTCTTT
NA	TRBV2	TRBJ1-1	NA	CASSERRARLMNTGAFF	TGTGCCAGCAGTGAAAGGAGGGCCAGACTGATGAACACTGGAGCTTTCTTT
NA	TRBV7-9	TRBJ2-5	TRBD2	CASSATGTSSEETQYF	TGTGCCAGCAGCGCAACAGGGACTAGTTCGGAAGAGACCCAGTACTTC
few	TRBV7-6	TRBJ2-7	NA	CASSDWGADWSYEQYF	TGTGCCAGCAGCGACTGGGGGGCCGACTGGAGCTACGAGCAGTACTTC
NA	TRBV28	TRBJ1-2	NA	CASITLGVQGYTF	TGTGCCAGCATAACCCTAGGAGTCCAGGGCTACACCTTC
few	TRBV5-1	TRBJ1-1	NA	CASSPRGPGNTEAFF	TGCGCCAGCAGCCCGCGGGGCCCCGGGAACACTGAAGCTTTCTTT